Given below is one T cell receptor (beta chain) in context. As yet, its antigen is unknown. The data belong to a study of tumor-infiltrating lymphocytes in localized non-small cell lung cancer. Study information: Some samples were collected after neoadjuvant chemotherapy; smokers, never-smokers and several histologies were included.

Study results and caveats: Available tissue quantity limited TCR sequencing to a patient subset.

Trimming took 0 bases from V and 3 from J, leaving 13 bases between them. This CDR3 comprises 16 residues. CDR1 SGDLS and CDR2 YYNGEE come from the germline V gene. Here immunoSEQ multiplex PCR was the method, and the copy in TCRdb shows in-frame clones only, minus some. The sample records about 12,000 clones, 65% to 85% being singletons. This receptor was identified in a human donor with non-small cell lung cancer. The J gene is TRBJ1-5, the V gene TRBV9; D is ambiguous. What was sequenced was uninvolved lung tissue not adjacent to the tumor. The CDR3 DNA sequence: TGTGCCAGCAGCGTAGATGCAGGCGAGGTCAATCAGCCCCAGCATTTT. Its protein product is CASSVDAGEVNQPQHF.